This entry concerns a single TCR beta chain. Original methodology: Estimation of nucleated cell counts was performed using reference gene primer amplification. Only in-frame clones appear in the TCRdb table, and some are missing; sequencing was by immunoSEQ multiplex PCR. D and trimming were read from the DNA, whereas the V and J calls and clone size are those reported in that table. This table holds around 140,000 clones, about four fifths found once. The sample originates from a study of blood T cell repertoires in COVID-19. From germline, CDR1 is KGHDR and CDR2 SFDVKD. Trimming took 3 bases from V and 7 from J; bases not matched to a gene: 8. The CDR3 extends over 15 amino acids.

The V gene is TRBV24-1, the J gene TRBJ2-7; the match to TRBD2 covers 10 bases. Specimen: peripheral blood. The clonotype comes from a human donor in a cohort sampled during active COVID-19. The CDR3 region is CATSDVAGGTREQYF. The CDR3, as DNA: TGTGCCACCAGTGATGTAGCGGGAGGTACGAGAGAGCAGTACTTC.